This TCR beta chain appears in the sequencing data of a study of blood T cell repertoires in COVID-19. Study as a whole: PBMCs, B-cell-depleted T cells, or T cells provided the cDNA or gDNA that made up the material.

Recovered Cohort 3 donors showed two negative PCRs, clearance, or symptom resolution. TCRdb's copy holds only in-frame clones and misses some; the assay was immunoSEQ multiplex PCR. The table records over 200,000 clones, about 84% of them present only once. This CDR3 contains 14 residues. Germline loops: CDR1 DFQATT, CDR2 SNEGSKA (reference sequence). After removal of 3 bases from V and 6 bases from J, the junction contained 5 bases not matched to a gene. This chain joins TRBV20-1 and TRBJ1-5, with 10 bases aligning to TRBD1. The sequencing sample was made of PBMCs or T cells enriched from blood (not recorded which). The clonotype was recovered from a man in his fifties or sixties who had recovered from COVID-19. This CDR3 reads CSASSRTGGQPQHF. The DNA of the CDR3 is TGCAGTGCTAGTTCCCGGACAGGGGGTCAGCCCCAGCATTTT.